The TCR beta chain under discussion was sequenced for a study of human T cells and chemical hapten exposure. Overall study results and limits: Donors were affected by alopecia, so their immune reaction might vary from that of healthy individuals.

TCRdb itself ran the RACE reads through MiXCR, one entry per CDR3 protein. This table has over 35,000 distinct CDR3 sequences, 8% to 11% appearing once. For this clonotype: Its matching antigen is unknown.

Germline CDR1 MNHEY, CDR2 SMNVEV (reference sequence). The CDR3 extends over 14 amino acids. Time point: pre-sensitization, week 0. Treatment noted: therapeutic diphenylcyclopropenone sensitization with weekly scalp DPC. The sequences come from whole blood, collected in connection with sensitization to the hapten diphenylcyclopropenone (DPC). The chain joins TRBV27 to TRBJ2-3; TRBD2 matches at 9 bases. The receptor was isolated from a young man with alopecia areata. Some clones in this sample may be carry-over from other donors' samples. As DNA, the CDR3 is TGTGCTTCCCGGGGGGGACTAGCACTATATACGCAGTATTTT. Its translation: CASRGGLALYTQYF.